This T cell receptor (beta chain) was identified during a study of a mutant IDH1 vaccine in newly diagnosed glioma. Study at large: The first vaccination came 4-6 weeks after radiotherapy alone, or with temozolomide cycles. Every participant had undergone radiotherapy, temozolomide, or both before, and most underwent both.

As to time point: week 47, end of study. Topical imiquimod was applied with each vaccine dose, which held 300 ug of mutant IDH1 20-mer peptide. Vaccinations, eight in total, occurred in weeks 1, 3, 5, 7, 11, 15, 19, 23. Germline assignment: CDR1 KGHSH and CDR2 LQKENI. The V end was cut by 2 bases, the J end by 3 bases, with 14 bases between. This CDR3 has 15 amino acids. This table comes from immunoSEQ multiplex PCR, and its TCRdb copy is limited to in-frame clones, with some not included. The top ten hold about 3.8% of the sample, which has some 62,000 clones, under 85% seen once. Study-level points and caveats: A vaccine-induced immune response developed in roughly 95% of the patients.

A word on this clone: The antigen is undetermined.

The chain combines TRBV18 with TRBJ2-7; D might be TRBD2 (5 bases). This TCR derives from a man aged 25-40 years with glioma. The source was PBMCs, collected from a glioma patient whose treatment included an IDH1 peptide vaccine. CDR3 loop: CASSPSRGESYEQYF. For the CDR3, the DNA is TGTGCCAGCTCACCATCTCGGGGTGAAAGCTACGAGCAGTACTTC. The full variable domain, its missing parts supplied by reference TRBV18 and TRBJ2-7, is NAGVMQNPRHLVRRRGQEARLRCSPMKGHSHVYWYRQLPEEGLKFMVYLQKENIIDESGMPKERFSAEFPKEGPSILRIQQVVRGDSAAYFCASSPSRGESYEQYFGPGTRLTVT.